The 24 T cell receptor beta chains listed next were all sequenced from one sample in a study of brain T cells in children with intractable seizures. Time point given: blood from clinic visit 5 months post-surgery; TSC patient then seizure free. Some clones are missing from TCRdb's copy, which holds only in-frame ones; the method was immunoSEQ multiplex PCR. The table lists about 340,000 clones, 85% to 95% of them singletons, with 4.5% to 7% in the top ten. This sample comprised peripheral blood, obtained roughly 5 months after surgery. These receptors were collected from a boy in the first two years of life with tuberous sclerosis and intractable seizures.

The chain uses TRBV29-1 and TRBJ1-1; D may be TRBD1 (5 bases). Germline V gene data show CDR1 as SQVTM and CDR2 as ANQGSEA. The CDR3 consists of 12 residues. V was clipped by 5 bases and J by 7 bases, with 14 bases between them. CDR3 sequence (DNA): TGCAGCGTTAATCAGGGTAAAGGTGAAGCTTTCTTT. Amino acids: CSVNQGKGEAFF.

The V and J genes are TRBV4-1 and TRBJ2-1; D could derive from TRBD1 or TRBD2 (5 bases each). V was cut by 3 bases and J by 4 bases, with 10 bases left in between. The CDR3 extends over 14 amino acids. Germline V CDR1 and CDR2: MGHRA, YSYEKL. The CDR3 DNA reads as TGCGCCAGCAGCCATTCGGGACGGTACAATGAGCAGTTCTTC. Translating gives CASSHSGRYNEQFF.

The chain uses TRBV2 and TRBJ2-1, with 11 bases fitting TRBD2. The CDR3 contains 15 residues. The V segment lost 6 bases and the J segment 5 bases; nucleotides outside the gene matches: 6. Germline CDR1 SNHLY, CDR2 FYNNEI. The CDR3 loop reads CASRRLAGWDNEQFF. In nucleotides, the CDR3 is TGTGCCAGCAGGCGACTAGCGGGATGGGACAATGAGCAGTTCTTC.

CDR3 sequence reads: CASSLDTGRGSNSNQPQHF. The CDR3 DNA is TGTGCCAGCAGCTTAGATACGGGCCGGGGGAGCAATAGCAATCAGCCCCAGCATTTT. V gene TRBV7-8 combines with J gene TRBJ1-5; the D gene is possibly TRBD1 (5 bases). The CDR3 runs 19 residues. Trimming took off 1 base at V and 0 bases at J, with 19 bases between the two ends. Germline assignment: CDR1 SGHVS and CDR2 FQNEAQ.

The chain links TRBV19 to TRBJ1-1, with D perhaps TRBD1 (5 bases). In germline, CDR1 is LNHDA, CDR2 SQIVND (reference sequence). CDR3 length equals 16 residues. V lost 6 bases to trimming and J lost 0 bases, with 17 bases between them. Written as DNA, the CDR3 is TGTGCCAGTAGCTCCATGCCGGGACGGGTGAACACTGAAGCTTTCTTT. It is translated as CASSSMPGRVNTEAFF. Filled out from reference TRBV19 and TRBJ1-1, the complete variable domain reads DGGITQSPKYLFRKEGQNVTLSCEQNLNHDAMYWYRQDPGQGLRLIYYSQIVNDFQKGDIAEGYSVSREKKESFPLTVTSAQKNPTAFYLCASSSMPGRVNTEAFFGQGTRLTVV.

J is TRBJ1-5 and V is TRBV4-1; D is possibly TRBD1 (5 bases). V lost 4 bases to trimming and J lost 1 base, with 11 bases between them. Germline V gene sequence: CDR1 MGHRA, CDR2 YSYEKL. There are 15 residues in the CDR3. The CDR3 is CASSPGTRSNQPQHF. Here the CDR3 DNA reads TGCGCCAGCAGCCCGGGGACTCGAAGCAATCAGCCCCAGCATTTT.

For this clone: The sample contains more than one DNA sequence encoding this CDR3. The chain links TRBV7-9 to TRBJ1-1; D is undetermined. The CDR3 is made up of 13 amino acids. CDR1 is SEHNR, CDR2 FQNEAQ, per germline (reference sequence). V lost 1 base and J lost 1, with 4 bases in between. This chain's CDR3 is CASSLGSNTEAFF. DNA of the CDR3: TGTGCCAGCAGCTTAGGATCGAACACTGAAGCTTTCTTT.

V gene TRBV7-8 combines with J gene TRBJ1-3; the match to TRBD1 covers 9 bases. From germline, CDR1 is SGHVS and CDR2 FQNEAQ. J was trimmed by 4 bases and V by 1 base; bases with no gene match: 2. The CDR3 loop spans 15 amino acids. This CDR3 reads CASSLGTGAGNTIYF. The CDR3 nucleotides read TGTGCCAGCAGCTTAGGGACAGGGGCAGGAAACACCATATATTTT.

This clone was counted a few times. J is TRBJ2-7 and V is TRBV6-6; D uncertain. V lost 7 bases to trimming and J lost 5 bases, with 9 bases between them. CDR1 MNHNY and CDR2 SVGAGI come from the germline V gene (reference sequence). There are 11 residues in the CDR3. The chain's CDR3 is CASNGWDEQYF. CDR3 in DNA: TGTGCCAGCAATGGGTGGGACGAGCAGTACTTC.

This clone showed up just once. V and J are TRBV9 and TRBJ1-1; 7 bases agree with TRBD1. Germline CDR1 is SGDLS and CDR2 is YYNGEE. The CDR3 length is 18 residues. Unmatched junction bases numbered 20, after V lost 3 bases and J lost 6 bases. The CDR3 bases are TGTGCCAGCAGCGAACGAGAGGACAGGACGTTTCTTCTTTCTGAAGCTTTCTTT. Translated, it gives CASSEREDRTFLLSEAFF.

The rearrangement uses TRBV12-5 and TRBJ2-1; D perhaps matches TRBD1 (7 bases). Germline CDR1 is LGHNT and CDR2 is FRNRAP. The CDR3 spans 14 residues. Trimming took 2 bases from V and 5 from J, leaving 10 bases between them. The chain's CDR3 is CASGLSRGDNEQFF. The CDR3 DNA is TGTGCTAGTGGTTTGAGCAGGGGGGACAATGAGCAGTTCTTC.

The V call is TRBV7-9, the J call TRBJ2-1; D is perhaps TRBD1 (5 bases). Germline V gene data show CDR1 as SEHNR and CDR2 as FQNEAQ (reference sequence). The CDR3 is made up of 16 amino acids. The germline V and J ends were trimmed by 1 base and 7 bases, with 17 bases remaining between them. CDR3 nucleotides: TGTGCCAGCAGCTTAGTTTACCCGCCAGGGCATAATGAGCAGTTCTTC. Protein product: CASSLVYPPGHNEQFF. The full variable domain, its missing parts supplied by reference TRBV7-9 and TRBJ2-1, is DTGVSQNPRHKITKRGQNVTFRCDPISEHNRLYWYRQTLGQGPEFLTYFQNEAQLEKSRLLSDRFSAERPKGSFSTLEIQRTEQGDSAMYLCASSLVYPPGHNEQFFGPGTRLTVL.

A single count supports this clone. This chain joins TRBV5-1 and TRBJ2-7; TRBD2 matches 11 bases. CDR3 length: 14 residues. The V and J ends lost 4 bases and 4 bases, in that order; junction bases with no gene match: 4. Per the germline V gene, CDR1 is SGHRS and CDR2 is YFSETQ. CDR3 nucleotides: TGCGCCAGCAGCCCACTAGCGGGAGAATACGAGCAGTACTTC. Protein sequence: CASSPLAGEYEQYF.

As for this clone: Different DNA sequences within this sample yield the same CDR3. This chain joins TRBV19 and TRBJ1-1; D is unclear. Germline V gene lookup returns CDR1 LNHDA and CDR2 SQIVND (reference sequence). Trimming pared 3 bases from V and 2 bases from J, leaving 7 bases between. The CDR3 has 13 residues. The CDR3 here is CASSIWSNTEAFF. DNA for the CDR3: TGTGCCAGTAGTATTTGGTCTAACACTGAAGCTTTCTTT.

Written as DNA, the CDR3 is TGTGCCAGCAGCGTAGAAGGAACTGAAAACACCATATATTTT. Protein product: CASSVEGTENTIYF. The gene calls are TRBV9 and TRBJ1-3; D not resolved. The CDR3 runs 14 residues. The V gene lost 0 bases and the J gene lost 6 bases, with 10 bases spanning the gap. Germline loops: CDR1 SGDLS, CDR2 YYNGEE.

The chain has TRBV2 and TRBJ2-3; D is unresolved. CDR1 is SNHLY and CDR2 is FYNNEI in the germline V gene. This CDR3 is built from 12 residues. Trimming stripped 8 bases from V and 6 bases from J, with 12 bases between. CDR3 nucleotide sequence: TGTGCCAGCTTGGGGTTGGTCGATACGCAGTATTTT. It encodes CASLGLVDTQYF.

The V call is TRBV21-1, the J call TRBJ2-5. TRBV21-1 is assigned pseudogene status. CDR3 length equals 11 residues. Here the CDR3 DNA reads TGTGCCAGCAGCAAAGGGGAGACCCAGTACTTC. Its translation: CASSKGETQYF.

This chain uses TRBV5-1 with TRBJ1-1; the D is unclear. Trimming took off 4 bases at V and 2 bases at J, with 15 bases between the two ends. The CDR3 runs 15 residues. Per germline, CDR1 SGHRS and CDR2 YFSETQ. The CDR3 DNA follows: TGCGCCAGCAGCCCCGACGGCTTTACAAACACTGAAGCTTTCTTT. This translates into CASSPDGFTNTEAFF.

This sequence joins TRBV29-1 and TRBJ1-2; 7 bases map to TRBD1. Germline trimming cut 7 bases from V and 4 bases from J; bases unmatched to any gene: 18. This CDR3 has 16 residues. CDR1 SQVTM and CDR2 ANQGSEA come from the germline V gene. This chain's CDR3 is CSAGGPKQGSGYGYTF. The CDR3 DNA sequence: TGCAGCGCCGGAGGCCCGAAACAGGGGAGTGGCTATGGCTACACCTTC. Complete variable domain (other parts from reference TRBV29-1 and TRBJ1-2): SAVISQKPSRDICQRGTSLTIQCQVDSQVTMMFWYRQQPGQSLTLIATANQGSEATYESGFVIDKFPISRPNLTFSTLTVSNMSPEDSSIYLCSAGGPKQGSGYGYTFGSGTRLTVV.

The chain joins TRBV5-1 to TRBJ1-1; 7 nucleotides align to TRBD1. Trimming at V came to 2 bases and at J to 4 bases, leaving 11 bases not matched to a gene. The CDR3 sequence is 16 residues long. CDR1 and CDR2 (germline): SGHRS, YFSETQ. The CDR3, as DNA: TGCGCCAGCAGCTTCGTCACCGGGACAGAGGGCACTGAAGCTTTCTTT. Protein: CASSFVTGTEGTEAFF.

This rearrangement joins TRBV6-5 to TRBJ2-1, with a tentative D call TRBD2 (5 bases). The CDR3 sequence is 15 residues long. V was trimmed by 4 bases and J by 8 bases, leaving 18 bases between them. Germline V gene data show CDR1 as MNHEY and CDR2 as SVGAGI. The CDR3 here is CASSLTGVNAHEQFF. CDR3 coding DNA: TGTGCCAGCAGTTTAACCGGGGTCAACGCCCATGAGCAGTTCTTC.

In regard to this clone: Other DNA sequences from this sample encode an identical CDR3 as well. V is TRBV30 and J is TRBJ1-2; D gene uncertain. CDR1 and CDR2 from the germline V gene are GTSNPN and SVGIG (reference sequence). The CDR3 is made up of 11 amino acids. V lost 1 base and J 5 bases, leaving 5 bases between the germline ends. CDR3 nucleotide sequence: TGTGCCTGGAGTGGGGGTTATGGCTACACCTTC. It is translated as CAWSGGYGYTF.

This chain joins TRBV24-1 and TRBJ2-2; 9 nucleotides line up with TRBD2. Germline V gene data show CDR1 as KGHDR and CDR2 as SFDVKD. V shed 6 bases and J 1 base; nucleotides not matched to a gene: 8. CDR3 length: 17 residues. CDR3 nucleotides: TGTGCCACCAGTAGGGTAGCGGGGGCCCTGAACACCGGGGAGCTGTTTTTT. Protein product: CATSRVAGALNTGELFF.

This rearrangement joins TRBV27 to TRBJ2-1; TRBD2 might be the D (7 bases). The CDR3 contains 15 residues. The germline CDR1 and CDR2 sequences are MNHEY and SMNVEV (reference sequence). V lost 0 bases and J lost 10, with 16 bases in between. CDR3 loop: CASSLSTAGAREQFF. CDR3 bases: TGTGCCAGCAGTTTATCGACGGCGGGGGCCCGGGAGCAGTTCTTC.